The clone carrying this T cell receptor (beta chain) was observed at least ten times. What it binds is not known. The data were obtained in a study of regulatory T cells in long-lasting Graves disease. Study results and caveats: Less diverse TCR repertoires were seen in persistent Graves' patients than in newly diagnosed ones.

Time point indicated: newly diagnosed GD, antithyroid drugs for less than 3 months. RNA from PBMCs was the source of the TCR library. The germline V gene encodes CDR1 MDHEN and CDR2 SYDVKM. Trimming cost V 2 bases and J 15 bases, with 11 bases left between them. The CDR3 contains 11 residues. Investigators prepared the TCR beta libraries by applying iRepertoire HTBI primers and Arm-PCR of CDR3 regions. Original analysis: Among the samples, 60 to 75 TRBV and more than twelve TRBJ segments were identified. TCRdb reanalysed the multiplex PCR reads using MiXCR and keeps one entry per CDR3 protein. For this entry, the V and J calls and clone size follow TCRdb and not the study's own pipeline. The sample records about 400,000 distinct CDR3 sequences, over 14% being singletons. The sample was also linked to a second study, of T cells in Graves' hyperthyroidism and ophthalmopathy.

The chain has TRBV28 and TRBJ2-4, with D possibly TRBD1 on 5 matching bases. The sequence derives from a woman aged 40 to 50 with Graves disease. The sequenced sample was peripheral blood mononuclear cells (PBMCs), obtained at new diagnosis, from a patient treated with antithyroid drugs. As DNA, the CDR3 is TGTGCCAGCAGTTTAAGGGGCTTTAGGTACTTC. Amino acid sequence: CASSLRGFRYF.